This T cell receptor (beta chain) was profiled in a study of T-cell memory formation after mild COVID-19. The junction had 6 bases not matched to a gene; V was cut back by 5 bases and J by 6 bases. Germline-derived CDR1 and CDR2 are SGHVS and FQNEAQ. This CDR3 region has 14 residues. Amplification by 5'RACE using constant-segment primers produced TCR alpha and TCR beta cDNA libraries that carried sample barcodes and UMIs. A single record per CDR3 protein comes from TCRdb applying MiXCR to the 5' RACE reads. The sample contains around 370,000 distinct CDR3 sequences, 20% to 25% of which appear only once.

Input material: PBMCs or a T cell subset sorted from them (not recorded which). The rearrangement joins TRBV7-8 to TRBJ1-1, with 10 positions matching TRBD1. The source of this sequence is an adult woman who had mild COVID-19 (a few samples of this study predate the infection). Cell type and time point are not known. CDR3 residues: CASSQGQGRAEAFF. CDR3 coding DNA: TGTGCCAGCAGCCAGGGACAGGGGAGGGCTGAAGCTTTCTTT.